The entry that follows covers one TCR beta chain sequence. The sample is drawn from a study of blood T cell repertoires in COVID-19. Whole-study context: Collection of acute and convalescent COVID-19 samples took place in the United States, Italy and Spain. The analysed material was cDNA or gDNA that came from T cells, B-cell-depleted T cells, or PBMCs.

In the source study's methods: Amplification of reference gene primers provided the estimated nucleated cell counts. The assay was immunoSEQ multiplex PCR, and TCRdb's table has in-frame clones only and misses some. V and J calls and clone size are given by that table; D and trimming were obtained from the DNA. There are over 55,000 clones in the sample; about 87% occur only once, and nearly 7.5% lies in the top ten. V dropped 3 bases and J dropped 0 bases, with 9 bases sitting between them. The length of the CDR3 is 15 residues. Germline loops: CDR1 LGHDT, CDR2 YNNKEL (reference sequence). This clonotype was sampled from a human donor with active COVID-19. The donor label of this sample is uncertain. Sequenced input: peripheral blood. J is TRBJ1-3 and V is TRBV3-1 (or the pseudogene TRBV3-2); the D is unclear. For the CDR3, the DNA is TGTGCCAGCAGCCACCTAGGGAGCTCTGGAAACACCATATATTTT. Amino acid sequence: CASSHLGSSGNTIYF.